This TCR beta chain comes out of a study of beta chain features in type 1 diabetes. Study results and limitations: HLA influence on TCRB rearrangement stayed unresolved here.

Germline CDR1 and CDR2: SEHNR and FQNEAQ (reference sequence). The V gene lost 4 bases and the J gene lost 1 base, with 14 bases spanning the gap. The CDR3 runs to 16 residues. Turning to this clone: Its antigen is as yet unknown.

All of the isolated RNA was reverse transcribed, so expressed TCRB transcripts were sequenced. Approximately 3.6 million reads per sample were averaged for naive, central memory and regulatory samples. The data were produced by immunoSEQ multiplex PCR, yet TCRdb's version contains in-frame clones alone and is incomplete. This table holds 150,000 to 160,000 clones, 11% found once. The rearrangement uses TRBV7-9 and TRBJ1-5, with D possibly matching TRBD1 (5 bases). The specimen sequenced was central memory CD4+ T cells from blood. The TCR originated in a man aged 18 to 30 in good health. CDR3 in DNA: TGTGCCAGCAGCTCCCGACGGGACCTGAGCAATCAGCCCCAGCATTTT. Its translation: CASSSRRDLSNQPQHF.